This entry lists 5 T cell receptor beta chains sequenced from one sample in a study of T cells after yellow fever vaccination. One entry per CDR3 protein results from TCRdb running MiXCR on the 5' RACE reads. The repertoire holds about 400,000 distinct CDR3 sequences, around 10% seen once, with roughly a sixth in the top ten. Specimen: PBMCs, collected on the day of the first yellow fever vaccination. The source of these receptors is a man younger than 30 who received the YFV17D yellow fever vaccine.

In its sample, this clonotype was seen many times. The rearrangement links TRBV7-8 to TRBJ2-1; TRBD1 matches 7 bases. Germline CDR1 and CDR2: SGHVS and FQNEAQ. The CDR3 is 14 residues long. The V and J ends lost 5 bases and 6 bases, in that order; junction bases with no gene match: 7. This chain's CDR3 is CASSRQGRTNEQFF. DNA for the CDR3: TGTGCCAGCAGCCGACAGGGTAGAACCAATGAGCAGTTCTTC.

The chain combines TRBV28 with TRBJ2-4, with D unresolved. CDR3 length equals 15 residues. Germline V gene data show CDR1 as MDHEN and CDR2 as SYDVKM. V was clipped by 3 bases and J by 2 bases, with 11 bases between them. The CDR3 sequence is CASSFPSETKNIQYF. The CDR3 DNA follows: TGTGCCAGCAGTTTTCCCTCGGAGACCAAAAACATTCAGTACTTC.

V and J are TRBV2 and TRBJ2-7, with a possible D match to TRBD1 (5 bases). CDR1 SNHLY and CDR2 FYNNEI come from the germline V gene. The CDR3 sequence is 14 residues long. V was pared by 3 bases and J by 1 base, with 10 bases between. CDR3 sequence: CASSDPRDSYEQYF. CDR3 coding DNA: TGTGCCAGCAGTGACCCCAGGGATTCCTACGAGCAGTACTTC.

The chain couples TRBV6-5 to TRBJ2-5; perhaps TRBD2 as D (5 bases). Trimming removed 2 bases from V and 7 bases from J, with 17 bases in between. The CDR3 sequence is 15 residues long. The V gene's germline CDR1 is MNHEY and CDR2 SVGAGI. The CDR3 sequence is CASSYGLRRAGTQYF. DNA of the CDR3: TGTGCCAGCAGTTACGGGCTCAGGCGCGCGGGGACCCAGTACTTC.

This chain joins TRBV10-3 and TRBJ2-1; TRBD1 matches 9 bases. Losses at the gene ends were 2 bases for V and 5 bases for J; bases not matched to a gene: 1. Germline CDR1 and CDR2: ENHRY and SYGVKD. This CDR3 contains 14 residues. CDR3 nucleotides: TGTGCCATCAGTGAGGGGACAGGGAACAATGAGCAGTTCTTC. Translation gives CAISEGTGNNEQFF.